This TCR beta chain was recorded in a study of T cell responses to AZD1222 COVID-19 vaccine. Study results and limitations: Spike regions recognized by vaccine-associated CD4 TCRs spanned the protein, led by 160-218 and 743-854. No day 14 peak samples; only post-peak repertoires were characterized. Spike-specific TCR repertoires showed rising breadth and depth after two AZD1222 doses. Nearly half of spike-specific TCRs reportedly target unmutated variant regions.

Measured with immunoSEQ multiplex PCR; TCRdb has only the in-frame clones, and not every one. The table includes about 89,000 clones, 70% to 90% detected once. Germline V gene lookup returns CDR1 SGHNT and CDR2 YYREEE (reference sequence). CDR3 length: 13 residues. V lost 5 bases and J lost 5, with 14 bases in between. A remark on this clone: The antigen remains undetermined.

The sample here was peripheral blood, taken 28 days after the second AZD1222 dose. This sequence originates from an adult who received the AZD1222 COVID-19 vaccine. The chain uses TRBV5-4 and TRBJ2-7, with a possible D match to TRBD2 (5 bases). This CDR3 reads CASREVLEDEQYF. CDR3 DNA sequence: TGTGCCAGCAGGGAGGTATTAGAAGACGAGCAGTACTTC.